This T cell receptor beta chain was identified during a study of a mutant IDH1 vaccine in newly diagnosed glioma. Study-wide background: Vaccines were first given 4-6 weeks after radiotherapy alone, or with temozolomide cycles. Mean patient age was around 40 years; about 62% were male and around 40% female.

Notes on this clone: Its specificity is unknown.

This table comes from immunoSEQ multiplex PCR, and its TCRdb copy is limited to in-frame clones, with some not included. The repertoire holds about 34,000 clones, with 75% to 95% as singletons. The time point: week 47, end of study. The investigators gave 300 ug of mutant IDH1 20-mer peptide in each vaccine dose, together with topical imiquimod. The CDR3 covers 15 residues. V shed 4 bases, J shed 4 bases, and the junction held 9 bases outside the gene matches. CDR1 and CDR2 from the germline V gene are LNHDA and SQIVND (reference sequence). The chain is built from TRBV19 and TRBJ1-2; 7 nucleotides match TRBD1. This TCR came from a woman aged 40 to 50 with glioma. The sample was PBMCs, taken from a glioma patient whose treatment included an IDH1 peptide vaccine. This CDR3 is CASSTPGQRSYGYTF. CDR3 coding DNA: TGTGCCAGTAGTACCCCGGGACAGCGAAGCTATGGCTACACCTTC.